The entry below gives a single T cell receptor (beta chain) sequence along with its context. At one end the junction does not follow the germline gene, possibly because of a read error. The entry originates in a study of shared clonotypes between healthy human individuals. Only in-frame clones appear in the TCRdb table, and some are missing; sequencing was by immunoSEQ multiplex PCR. This sample has about 610,000 clones, with more than 95% found just once. The germline gives CDR1 SGHTA, CDR2 FQGNSA. The CDR3 loop spans 14 amino acids. J is TRBJ2-5 and V is TRBV7-2; TRBD2 might be the D (6 bases). The end of the DNA aligns better with TRBJ2-7, so the J call may be wrong. The receptor comes from a woman in her twenties or thirties in good health. The material sequenced was naive CD4+ T cells sorted from blood. The subset is: CD45RA+ positively selected. CDR3 DNA sequence: TGTGCCAGCAGCCCCCGGGACTCTTCCTCCGAGCAGTACTTC. As protein: CASSPRDSSSEQYF.